This passage covers 28 T cell receptor beta chains from one sample sequenced in a study of cytomegalovirus exposure and HLA in healthy donors. The PCR made use of 60 Vbeta and 13 Jbeta primers. Clones were sequenced by immunoSEQ multiplex PCR, and TCRdb holds only the in-frame ones, with some missing. This table holds roughly 62,000 clones, approximately 77% found once. The sample taken for sequencing was PBMCs. These receptors all stem from a woman between 40 and 50 years old in good health and CMV-seropositive.

The chain joins TRBV5-1 to TRBJ2-1, with a tentative D call TRBD2 (7 bases). Germline CDR1 is SGHRS and CDR2 is YFSETQ. The CDR3 spans 20 residues. With 3 bases removed from V and 0 bases from J, the gap between germline ends came to 25 bases. The CDR3 loop is CASSSALGSGGQSSYNEQFF. DNA for the CDR3: TGCGCCAGCAGCTCCGCGCTGGGGTCGGGGGGCCAAAGCTCCTACAATGAGCAGTTCTTC.

DNA for the CDR3: TGCGCCAGCAGCCCAGTGGACAATCCTACCTACAATGAGCAGTTCTTC. Translated: CASSPVDNPTYNEQFF. The chain carries TRBV4-1 and TRBJ2-1; D might be TRBD1 (5 bases). CDR3 length equals 16 residues. V lost 4 bases to trimming and J lost 2 bases, with 15 bases between them. Per the germline V gene, CDR1 is MGHRA and CDR2 is YSYEKL.

This clone was observed a single time. The CDR3 region has the DNA TGTGCCAGCAGTGAGTTGGCGGGTGACACCGGGGAGCTGTTTTTT. This gives the protein CASSELAGDTGELFF. The rearrangement links TRBV2 to TRBJ2-2, with D perhaps TRBD2 (5 bases). V dropped 3 bases and J dropped 3 bases, with 11 bases sitting between them. CDR1 is SNHLY, CDR2 FYNNEI, per germline. The length of the CDR3 is 15 residues.

The rearrangement joins TRBV5-4 to TRBJ2-3; 9 bases match TRBD1. The V segment lost 3 bases and the J segment 4 bases; nucleotides outside the gene matches: 6. The CDR3 is made up of 15 amino acids. Germline CDR1 is SGHNT and CDR2 is YYREEE (reference sequence). CDR3: CASSSGDRAADTQYF. In DNA, the CDR3 is TGTGCCAGCAGCTCTGGGGACAGGGCAGCAGATACGCAGTATTTT.

The chain recombines TRBV5-1 with TRBJ1-3, with a weak D call TRBD1 (5 bases). In germline, CDR1 is SGHRS, CDR2 YFSETQ. V lost 6 bases, J lost 0 bases, and 10 bases lay in between. The CDR3 contains 14 residues. The CDR3 protein is CASTGGASGNTIYF. The CDR3, as DNA: TGCGCCAGCACCGGCGGGGCCTCTGGAAACACCATATATTTT.

This clone was detected a few times. The chain is built from TRBV9 and TRBJ2-7, with a weak D call TRBD1 (6 bases). The CDR3 runs to 15 residues. Germline CDR1 is SGDLS and CDR2 is YYNGEE. Trimming stripped 4 bases from V and 2 bases from J, with 16 bases between. The CDR3 DNA reads as TGTGCCAGCAGCCCACAAGGGACACTTACCTACGAGCAGTACTTC. It encodes CASSPQGTLTYEQYF. Using reference TRBV9 and TRBJ2-7 for the parts outside the CDR3, the full variable domain is DSGVTQTPKHLITATGQRVTLRCSPRSGDLSVYWYQQSLDQGLQFLIQYYNGEERAKGNILERFSAQQFPDLHSELNLSSLELGDSALYFCASSPQGTLTYEQYFGPGTRLTVT.

This chain connects TRBV4-1 to TRBJ1-5; weak D call: TRBD1 (6 bases). The CDR3 is 16 amino acids. Germline CDR1 MGHRA, CDR2 YSYEKL. V was trimmed by 0 bases and J by 9 bases, leaving 18 bases between them. CDR3 nucleotide sequence: TGCGCCAGCAGCCAAGATTTCGGCCTCACCAGGGGGCCCCAGCATTTT. Translation gives CASSQDFGLTRGPQHF.

The V call is TRBV10-3, the J call TRBJ1-1; TRBD1 matches 10 bases. This CDR3 is 15 amino acids long. V trimming: 1 base; J trimming: 11 bases; junction bases outside the gene matches: 10. Germline CDR1 ENHRY, CDR2 SYGVKD. CDR3 loop: CAISEYGQGVAGAFF. CDR3 coding DNA: TGTGCCATCAGTGAGTATGGACAGGGGGTCGCAGGGGCTTTCTTT.

J is TRBJ1-5 and V is TRBV18; the D is unclear. V was pared by 1 base and J by 3 bases, with 22 bases between. The CDR3 length is 19 residues. Per the germline V gene, CDR1 is KGHSH and CDR2 is LQKENI. CDR3 nucleotides: TGTGCCAGCTCACCACTGCCCAGGTCGGGAACTATAAACAATCAGCCCCAGCATTTT. Amino acid sequence: CASSPLPRSGTINNQPQHF.

This clone has a single count. The gene calls are TRBV28 and TRBJ2-7; D unclear. The CDR3 consists of 10 residues. The V end was cut by 6 bases, the J end by 4 bases, with 4 bases between. CDR1 and CDR2 from the germline V gene are MDHEN and SYDVKM. The CDR3 DNA reads TGTGCCAGCAGCCAATACGAGCAGTACTTC. Its translation is CASSQYEQYF.

The chain has TRBV7-8 and TRBJ2-5, with a possible D match to TRBD1 (6 bases). The DNA end is more similar to TRBJ2-7, so the J call may be wrong. The CDR3 contains 13 residues. Germline CDR1 SGHVS, CDR2 FQNEAQ. The CDR3 protein is CASTPGATYEQYF. CDR3 coding DNA: TGTGCCAGCACCCCAGGGGCAACCTACGAGCAGTACTTC.

The chain couples TRBV7-9 to TRBJ2-3; D gene uncertain. Germline V gene data show CDR1 as SEHNR and CDR2 as FQNEAQ (reference sequence). Trimming shortened V by 0 bases and J by 5 bases, and 12 bases separated the two germline ends. The CDR3 runs 15 residues. The CDR3 spells CASSLASGYGDTQYF. Written as DNA, the CDR3 is TGTGCCAGCAGCTTAGCGTCCGGTTACGGAGATACGCAGTATTTT.

This chain connects TRBV5-4 to TRBJ1-4, with D tentatively TRBD1 (6 bases). Per germline, CDR1 SGHNT and CDR2 YYREEE (reference sequence). V lost 3 bases to trimming and J lost 7 bases, with 13 bases between them. The CDR3 is 14 residues long. The CDR3 region has the DNA TGTGCCAGCAGCTCGGCCGGGACACTTGAAAAACTGTTTTTT. This translates into CASSSAGTLEKLFF.

The genes are TRBV2 and TRBJ1-6; TRBD1 is a possible D gene (6 bases). Trimming left V 6 bases short and J 1 base short, with 13 bases between. Germline CDR1 reads SNHLY; CDR2 reads FYNNEI. The CDR3 spans 16 residues. The CDR3 region has the DNA TGTGCCAGCAGCCAACCGGGGACATCCTATAATTCACCCCTCCACTTT. This gives the protein CASSQPGTSYNSPLHF. Complete variable domain (other parts from reference TRBV2 and TRBJ1-6): EPEVTQTPSHQVTQMGQEVILRCVPISNHLYFYWYRQILGQKVEFLVSFYNNEISEKSEIFDDQFSVERPDGSNFTLKIRSTKLEDSAMYFCASSQPGTSYNSPLHFGNGTRLTVT.

V gene TRBV9 combines with J gene TRBJ1-5; D is uncertain. The CDR3 totals 16 residues. Germline values: CDR1 SGDLS, CDR2 YYNGEE. V was trimmed by 2 bases and J by 8 bases, leaving 20 bases between them. The CDR3 nucleotides read TGTGCCAGCAGCGTTCCCCGGAGGGCCCTTGTGGAGCCCCAGCATTTT. Protein product: CASSVPRRALVEPQHF.

This chain uses TRBV5-1 with TRBJ1-1, with 10 bases matching TRBD1. The germline CDR1 and CDR2 sequences are SGHRS and YFSETQ. Unmatched junction bases numbered 2, after V lost 1 base and J lost 2 bases. The CDR3 covers 15 residues. The CDR3 nucleotides are TGCGCCAGCAGCTTGAGGACAGGGGGAAACACTGAAGCTTTCTTT. This gives the protein CASSLRTGGNTEAFF.

This clone has more than one count but fewer than ten. The chain joins TRBV27 to TRBJ2-7; 7 nucleotides match TRBD1. The CDR3 is 13 residues long. Losses at the gene ends were 3 bases for V and 6 bases for J; bases not matched to a gene: 5. Germline lookup yields CDR1 MNHEY and CDR2 SMNVEV (reference sequence). In nucleotides, the CDR3 is TGTGCCAGCAGTTTGCGACAGGGTCTCGAGCAGTACTTC. Translated, it gives CASSLRQGLEQYF.

V is TRBV2 and J is TRBJ1-6; possibly TRBD1 for D (5 bases). V lost 6 bases and J 0 bases, leaving 18 bases between the germline ends. CDR3 size: 18 residues. The germline gives CDR1 SNHLY, CDR2 FYNNEI. This CDR3 reads CASRGWVRGISYNSPLHF. The CDR3 bases are TGTGCCAGCAGAGGGTGGGTCCGGGGGATCTCCTATAATTCACCCCTCCACTTT.

The rearrangement uses TRBV10-3 and TRBJ2-2, with 7 nucleotides matching TRBD1. The CDR3 covers 14 residues. V was clipped by 3 bases and J by 8 bases; unmatched bases: 6. Germline V gives CDR1 ENHRY, CDR2 SYGVKD. The DNA of the CDR3 is TGTGCCATCAGTGACAGGACAGGAAAGGGGGAGCTGTTTTTT. Amino acids: CAISDRTGKGELFF.

This chain joins TRBV5-6 and TRBJ2-5, with TRBD2 identical over 8 bases. CDR3 length: 15 residues. With V trimmed by 3 bases and J by 4 bases, 8 bases remained unmatched. Germline values: CDR1 SGHDT, CDR2 YYEEEE. Here the CDR3 DNA reads TGTGCCAGCAGCTCCGTCGCGGGGGGTCGAGAGACCCAGTACTTC. Translating gives CASSSVAGGRETQYF.

J is TRBJ2-3 and V is TRBV5-6; 8 bases fit TRBD1. The germline CDR1 and CDR2 sequences are SGHDT and YYEEEE. The CDR3 contains 14 residues. The trim removed 0 bases at V and 6 bases at J, leaving 3 bases unmatched. The CDR3: CASSLGHRGDTQYF. In DNA, the CDR3 is TGTGCCAGCAGCTTGGGTCACAGGGGGGATACGCAGTATTTT.

Notes on this clone: One junction end does not reproduce the germline sequence, and a read error may be involved. V and J are TRBV2 and TRBJ1-5; no clear D gene. The CDR3 is made up of 12 amino acids. Germline assignment: CDR1 SNHLY and CDR2 FYNNEI. CDR3 amino acids: CASSEALQSQHF. CDR3 nucleotides: TGTGCCAGCAGTGAAGCGCTTCAGTCCCAGCATTTT.

This chain joins TRBV28 and TRBJ2-7; TRBD1 aligns across 10 bases. The CDR3 is made up of 14 amino acids. Germline-derived CDR1 and CDR2 are MDHEN and SYDVKM. V trimming: 5 bases; J trimming: 5 bases; junction bases outside the gene matches: 6. This CDR3 reads CASSLVGQGHEQYF. DNA for the CDR3: TGTGCCAGCAGTCTCGTGGGACAGGGGCACGAGCAGTACTTC.

This chain joins TRBV5-4 and TRBJ2-1; D perhaps matches TRBD2 (6 bases). V was shortened by 5 bases and J by 5 bases, with 17 bases between the two germline ends. The CDR3 sequence is 15 residues long. The V gene's germline CDR1 is SGHNT and CDR2 YYREEE (reference sequence). CDR3 sequence (DNA): TGTGCCAGCAGTTGGGGGACTCCCATAAACAATGAGCAGTTCTTC. Amino acids: CASSWGTPINNEQFF. The complete variable domain, with remaining parts taken from reference TRBV5-4 and TRBJ2-1, reads ETGVTQSPTHLIKTRGQQVTLRCSSQSGHNTVSWYQQALGQGPQFIFQYYREEENGRGNFPPRFSGLQFPNYSSELNVNALELDDSALYLCASSWGTPINNEQFFGPGTRLTVL.

The V gene is TRBV7-8, the J gene TRBJ2-3; 10 positions agree with TRBD2. The CDR3 covers 16 residues. Germline CDR1 and CDR2: SGHVS and FQNEAQ. V lost 1 base and J lost 4; bases outside the gene matches: 5. In nucleotides, the CDR3 is TGTGCCAGCAGCTTAGAAGCGGGGGGGACACCAGATACGCAGTATTTT. Protein sequence: CASSLEAGGTPDTQYF.

The chain uses TRBV20-1 and TRBJ2-3; tentative D call: TRBD1 (6 bases). Per the germline V gene, CDR1 is DFQATT and CDR2 is SNEGSKA (reference sequence). The CDR3 spans 11 residues. V dropped 7 bases and J dropped 5 bases, with 10 bases sitting between them. The CDR3 loop reads CSGQVGDTQYF. For the CDR3, the DNA is TGCAGTGGACAGGTAGGAGATACGCAGTATTTT.

V gene TRBV6-1 combines with J gene TRBJ2-7; D might be TRBD2 (5 bases). The CDR3 length is 14 residues. The germline V gene encodes CDR1 MNHNS and CDR2 SASEGT. V was clipped by 7 bases and J by 0 bases, with 13 bases between them. Here the CDR3 reads CASKEVFGSYEQYF. The CDR3 DNA reads TGTGCCAGCAAGGAGGTTTTCGGCTCCTACGAGCAGTACTTC.

This clone showed up just once. The gene calls are TRBV29-1 and TRBJ1-2; 7 bases align to TRBD1. This CDR3 spans 13 amino acids. Germline CDR1 is SQVTM and CDR2 is ANQGSEA. V shed 3 bases and J 2 bases; nucleotides not matched to a gene: 3. CDR3 residues: CSVDDRVNYGYTF. As DNA, the CDR3 is TGCAGCGTTGATGACAGGGTGAACTATGGCTACACCTTC.